This paragraph reports one T cell receptor (beta chain). This sample is drawn from a study of blood T cell repertoires in COVID-19. Overall study context: The origin of the acute and convalescent COVID-19 samples was the United States, Italy and Spain. Nucleic acid was either cDNA or gDNA, and it came from T cells, B-cell-depleted T cells, or PBMCs.

Sequenced by immunoSEQ multiplex PCR; TCRdb stores in-frame clones only, minus some. The sample has fewer than 200,000 clones; 83% are singletons. Germline values: CDR1 SGHTA, CDR2 FQGNSA. After removal of 4 bases from V and 3 bases from J, the junction contained 5 bases not matched to a gene. This CDR3 spans 14 amino acids. The chain carries TRBV7-2 and TRBJ1-1; 7 bases fit TRBD1. The clonotype comes from a woman of 80 years or more with acute or convalescent COVID-19. Sequenced input: peripheral blood. The CDR3 nucleotides are TGTGCCAGCAGCTCCCTAGGGGGCGACACTGAAGCTTTCTTT. It specifies CASSSLGGDTEAFF.